The clone carrying this TCR beta chain was seen ten or more times. V was pared by 3 bases and J by 0 bases, with 24 bases between. This CDR3 spans 20 amino acids. Germline V gene data show CDR1 as MDHEN and CDR2 as SYDVKM. RNA-based 3' RACE libraries used unique molecular identifiers. TCRdb processed the 3' RACE reads anew with MiXCR; each CDR3 protein has one entry. The sample records around 47,000 distinct CDR3 sequences, around 4.7% being singletons. Documented treatment: PENTA 11 planned treatment interruption arm or continuous ART arm. These data originate in a study of HIV-infected children after antiretroviral therapy interruption.

J is TRBJ2-4 and V is TRBV28, with a weak D call TRBD2 (5 bases). Sequenced here: CD45RA+ CD4+ T cells from PBMCs, pooled from several time points, sampled from a donor given antiretroviral therapy, either interrupted or continuous. Subset indicated: naive CD4+ CD45RA+ CD45RO- T cells. This clonotype originated in a pool of human donors with HIV. In DNA, the CDR3 is TGTGCCAGCAGTTTTCTGACGACGGGCCAAGGAGGTATAGCCAAAAACATTCAGTACTTC. Its protein product is CASSFLTTGQGGIAKNIQYF.